The 8 T cell receptor beta chains below come from one sample, sequenced in a study of breast tumors, draining lymph nodes, adjacent tissues. TCRdb itself ran the multiplex PCR reads through MiXCR, one entry per CDR3 protein. The sample lists 66,000 or so distinct CDR3 sequences; roughly two fifths were seen once. The specimen sequenced was breast tumor tissue. These receptors came from a female donor with breast cancer. Some clones in this sample may be carry-over from other donors' samples.

Notes on this clonotype: This could be a read error, since a much larger clone is one nucleotide away. This chain connects TRBV6-1 to TRBJ1-2, with D possibly matching TRBD1 (6 bases). CDR1 and CDR2 from the germline V gene are MNHNS and SASEGT. The CDR3 length is 14 residues. CDR3 amino acids: CTSRGDPGWDGCTF. The DNA for the CDR3 is TGTACCAGCAGGGGAGATCCAGGGTGGGATGGCTGCACCTTC.

Note on this clonotype: The junction shows a germline mismatch at one end, possibly a read error. The chain carries TRBV18 and TRBJ2-1; 9 positions agree with TRBD1. The CDR3 loop spans 12 amino acids. Per the germline V gene, CDR1 is KGHSH and CDR2 is LQKENI. CDR3 nucleotide sequence: TGTGCCGGCTCACAGGGGGCGAATGAGCAGTTCTTC. It encodes CAGSQGANEQFF. Combining the CDR3 with reference TRBV18 and TRBJ2-1 gives the whole variable domain NAGVMQNPRHLVRRRGQEARLRCSPMKGHSHVYWYRQLPEEGLKFMVYLQKENIIDESGMPKERFSAEFPKEGPSILRIQQVVRGDSAAYFCAGSQGANEQFFGPGTRLTVL.

On this clonotype: Being one base from a much bigger clone, this may be a read error. The chain combines TRBV6-4 with TRBJ1-5; D unresolved. Germline V gene lookup returns CDR1 MRHNA and CDR2 SNTAGT. V was pared by 7 bases and J by 1 base, with 11 bases between. This CDR3 is built from 14 residues. The CDR3 nucleotides read TGTGCCAGCACACCGGGGAACAGCAATCAGCCCCAGCATTTT. It specifies CASTPGNSNQPQHF.

This clonotype was recorded many times. This chain links TRBV3-1 with TRBJ2-2; the D is unclear. CDR3 size: 13 residues. Germline CDR1 and CDR2: LGHDT and YNNKEL (reference sequence). V lost 2 bases to trimming and J lost 1 base, with 2 bases between them. Written as DNA, the CDR3 is TGTGCCAGCAGCCAACAGAACACCGGGGAGCTGTTTTTT. The encoded protein is CASSQQNTGELFF.

This clonotype was seen only a few times. V and J are TRBV7-3 and TRBJ2-3; D may be TRBD1 (6 bases). The germline V and J ends were trimmed by 3 bases and 1 base, with 8 bases remaining between them. CDR3 size: 14 residues. CDR1 SGHTA and CDR2 FQGTGA come from the germline V gene. CDR3 residues: CASSFPGGTDTQYF. CDR3 bases: TGTGCCAGCAGCTTTCCAGGGGGCACAGATACGCAGTATTTT.

The sample holds a few counts of this clonotype. This clone may be a read error of a much larger clone one base away. The V call is TRBV20-1, the J call TRBJ2-5; 7 bases match TRBD1. Trimming at V came to 6 bases and at J to 7 bases, leaving 14 bases not matched to a gene. This CDR3 contains 14 residues. The germline V gene has CDR1 DFQATT and CDR2 SNEGSKA (reference sequence). The CDR3 reads CSAPDRKSEGTQYF. In nucleotides, the CDR3 is TGCAGTGCACCGGACAGGAAATCGGAAGGGACCCAGTACTTC.

This clonotype was counted between two and nine times. Just one base apart from a much larger clone, this may be a read error. This chain connects TRBV12-3 or TRBV12-4 to TRBJ2-7; D remains ambiguous. Between the trimmed V and J ends, which lost 3 bases and 1 base, there was a span of 4 bases. The CDR3 sequence is 12 residues long. The CDR3 loop is CASSFRSYEQYF. Here the CDR3 DNA reads TGTGCCAGCAGTTTCAGGTCCTACGAGCAGTACTTC.

The rearrangement uses TRBV4-1 and TRBJ1-3; possible D gene TRBD1, 5 bases. CDR1 MGHRA and CDR2 YSYEKL come from the germline V gene. This CDR3 is built from 15 residues. V was trimmed by 2 bases and J by 7 bases, leaving 15 bases between them. CDR3 DNA: TGCGCCAGCAGCCAACTAGGGACCGCAAGCAACACCATATATTTT. Translating it yields CASSQLGTASNTIYF.